This T cell receptor (beta chain) was found in a study of early T cells in non-severe SARS-CoV-2 infection. About the research overall: Unsorted whole blood bulk RNA was sequenced, with unpaired chains.

This CDR3 is built from 16 residues. V was pared by 6 bases and J by 7 bases, with 11 bases of the junction left unmatched. Individually, cDNA molecules had unique molecular identifiers attached to them. TCRdb independently ran MiXCR on the 5' RACE reads; one entry per CDR3 protein. The data show 100,000 to 150,000 distinct CDR3 sequences, with about 15% seen just once and around a fifth held by the top ten. The chain couples TRBV12-3 or TRBV12-4 to TRBJ2-2; 10 bases map to TRBD1. The TCR originated in an adult who was a healthcare worker with PCR-confirmed SARS-CoV-2 infection or an uninfected control (not recorded which). The source material was whole blood. CDR3 sequence (DNA): TGTGCCAGCAGGCATGAACGACAGGGGGCTATCGGGGAGCTGTTTTTT. It is translated as CASRHERQGAIGELFF.